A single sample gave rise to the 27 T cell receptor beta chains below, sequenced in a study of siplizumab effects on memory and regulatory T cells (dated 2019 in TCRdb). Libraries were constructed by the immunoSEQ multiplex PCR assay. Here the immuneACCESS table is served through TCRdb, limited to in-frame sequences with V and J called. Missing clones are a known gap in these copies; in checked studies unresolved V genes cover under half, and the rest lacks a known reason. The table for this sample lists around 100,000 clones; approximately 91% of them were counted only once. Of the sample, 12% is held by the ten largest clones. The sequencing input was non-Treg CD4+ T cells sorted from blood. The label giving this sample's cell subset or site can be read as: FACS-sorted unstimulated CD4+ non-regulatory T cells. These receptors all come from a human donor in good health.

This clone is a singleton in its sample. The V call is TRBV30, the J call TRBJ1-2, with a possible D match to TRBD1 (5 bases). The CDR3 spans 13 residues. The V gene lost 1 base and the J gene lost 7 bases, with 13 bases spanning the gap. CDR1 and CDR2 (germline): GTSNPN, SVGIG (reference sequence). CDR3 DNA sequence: TGTGCCTGGAGTGGGGTCAGGGACGGTGGCTACACCTTC. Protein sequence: CAWSGVRDGGYTF.

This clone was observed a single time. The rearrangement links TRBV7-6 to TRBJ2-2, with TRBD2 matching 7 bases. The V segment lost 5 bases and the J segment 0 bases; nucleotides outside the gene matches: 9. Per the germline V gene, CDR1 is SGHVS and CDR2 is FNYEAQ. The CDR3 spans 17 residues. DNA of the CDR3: TGTGCCAGCAGCAGAGGCGGGCGGGAGTCGAACACCGGGGAGCTGTTTTTT. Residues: CASSRGGRESNTGELFF.

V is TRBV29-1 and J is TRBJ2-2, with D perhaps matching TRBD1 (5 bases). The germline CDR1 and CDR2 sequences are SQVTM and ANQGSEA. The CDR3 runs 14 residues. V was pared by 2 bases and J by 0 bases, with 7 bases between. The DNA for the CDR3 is TGCAGCGTTGAATTCAGGGCGAACACCGGGGAGCTGTTTTTT. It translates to CSVEFRANTGELFF.

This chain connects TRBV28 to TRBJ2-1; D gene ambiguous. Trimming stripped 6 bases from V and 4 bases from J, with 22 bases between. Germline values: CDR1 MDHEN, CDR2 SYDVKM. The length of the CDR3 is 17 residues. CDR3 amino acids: CASRHPPGALGYNEQFF. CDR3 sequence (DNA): TGTGCCAGCAGACACCCTCCAGGAGCCCTCGGATACAATGAGCAGTTCTTC.

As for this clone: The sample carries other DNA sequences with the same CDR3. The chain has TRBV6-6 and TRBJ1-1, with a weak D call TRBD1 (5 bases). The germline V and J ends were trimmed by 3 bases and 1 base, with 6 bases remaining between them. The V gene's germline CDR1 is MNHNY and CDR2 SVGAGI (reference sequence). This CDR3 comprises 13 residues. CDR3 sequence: CASSYQGNTEAFF. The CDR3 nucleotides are TGTGCCAGCAGTTATCAGGGGAACACTGAAGCTTTCTTT.

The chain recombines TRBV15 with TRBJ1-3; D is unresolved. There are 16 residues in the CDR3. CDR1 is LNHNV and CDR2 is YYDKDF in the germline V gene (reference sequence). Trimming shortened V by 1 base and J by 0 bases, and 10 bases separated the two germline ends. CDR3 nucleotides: TGTGCCACCAGCAGAGTAGGGAGTGACTCTGGAAACACCATATATTTT. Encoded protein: CATSRVGSDSGNTIYF. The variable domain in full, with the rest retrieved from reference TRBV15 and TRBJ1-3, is DAMVIQNPRYQVTQFGKPVTLSCSQTLNHNVMYWYQQKSSQAPKLLFHYYDKDFNNEADTPDNFQSRRPNTSFCFLDIRSPGLGDTAMYLCATSRVGSDSGNTIYFGEGSWLTVV.

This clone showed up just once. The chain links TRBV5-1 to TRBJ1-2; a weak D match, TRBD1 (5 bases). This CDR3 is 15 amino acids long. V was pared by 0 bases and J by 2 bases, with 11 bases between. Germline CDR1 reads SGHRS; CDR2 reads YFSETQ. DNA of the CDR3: TGCGCCAGCAGCTTGGCCCCCGGGGCGAACTATGGCTACACCTTC. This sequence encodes CASSLAPGANYGYTF.

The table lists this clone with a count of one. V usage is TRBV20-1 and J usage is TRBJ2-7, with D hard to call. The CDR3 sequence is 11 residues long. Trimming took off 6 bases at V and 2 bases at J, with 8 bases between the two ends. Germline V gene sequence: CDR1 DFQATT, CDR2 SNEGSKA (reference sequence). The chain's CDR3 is CSAYYTYEQYF. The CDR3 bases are TGCAGTGCATATTACACCTACGAGCAGTACTTC.

The CDR3: CASSNTGRRWTKNIQYF. CDR3 nucleotide sequence: TGCGCCAGCAGTAACACAGGGAGGCGTTGGACCAAAAACATTCAGTACTTC. The chain recombines TRBV23-1 with TRBJ2-4; D may correspond to TRBD1 or TRBD2 (6 bases each). TRBV23-1 is identified as an open reading frame with a role that is uncertain. Trimming took 5 bases from V and 2 from J, leaving 19 bases between them. This CDR3 region has 17 residues.

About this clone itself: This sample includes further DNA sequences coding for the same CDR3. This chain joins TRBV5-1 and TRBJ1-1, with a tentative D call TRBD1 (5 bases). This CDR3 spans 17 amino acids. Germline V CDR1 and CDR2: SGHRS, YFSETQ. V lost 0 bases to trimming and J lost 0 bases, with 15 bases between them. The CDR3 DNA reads TGCGCCAGCAGCTTGGACGGACAAGGGATCCTGAACACTGAAGCTTTCTTT. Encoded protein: CASSLDGQGILNTEAFF.

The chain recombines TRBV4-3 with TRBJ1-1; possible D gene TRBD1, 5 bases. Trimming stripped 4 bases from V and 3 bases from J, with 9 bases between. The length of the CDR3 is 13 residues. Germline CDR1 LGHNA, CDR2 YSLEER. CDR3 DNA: TGCGCCAGCAGCCTTCAGGGCGACACTGAAGCTTTCTTT. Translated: CASSLQGDTEAFF.

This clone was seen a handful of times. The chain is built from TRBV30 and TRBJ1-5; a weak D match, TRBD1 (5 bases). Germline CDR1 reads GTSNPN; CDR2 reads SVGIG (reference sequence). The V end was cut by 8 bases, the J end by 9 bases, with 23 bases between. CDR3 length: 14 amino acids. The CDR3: CAASTGGSLVPQHF. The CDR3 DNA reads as TGTGCCGCCTCCACGGGGGGGAGTTTGGTGCCCCAGCATTTT. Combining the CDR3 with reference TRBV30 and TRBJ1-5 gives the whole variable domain SQTIHQWPATLVQPVGSPLSLECTVEGTSNPNLYWYRQAAGRGLQLLFYSVGIGQISSEVPQNLSASRPQDRQFILSSKKLLLSDSGFYLCAASTGGSLVPQHFGDGTRLSIL.

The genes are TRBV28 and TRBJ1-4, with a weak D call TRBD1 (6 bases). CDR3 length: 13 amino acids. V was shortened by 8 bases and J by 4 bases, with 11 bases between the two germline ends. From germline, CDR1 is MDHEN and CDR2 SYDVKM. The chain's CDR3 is CASLQGINEKLFF. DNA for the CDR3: TGTGCCAGCTTACAGGGAATTAATGAAAAACTGTTTTTT.

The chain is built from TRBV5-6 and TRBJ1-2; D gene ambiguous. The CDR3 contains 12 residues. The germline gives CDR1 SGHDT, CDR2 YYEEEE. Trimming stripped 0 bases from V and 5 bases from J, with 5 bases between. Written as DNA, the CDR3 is TGTGCCAGCAGCTTGGAGGGTTATGGCTACACCTTC. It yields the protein CASSLEGYGYTF.

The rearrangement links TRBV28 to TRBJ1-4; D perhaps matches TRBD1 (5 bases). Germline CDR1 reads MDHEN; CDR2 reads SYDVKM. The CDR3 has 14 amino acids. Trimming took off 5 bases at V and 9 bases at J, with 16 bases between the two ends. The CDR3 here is CASSRTSEEKKLFF. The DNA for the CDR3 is TGTGCCAGCAGTCGGACATCGGAGGAGAAAAAACTGTTTTTT.

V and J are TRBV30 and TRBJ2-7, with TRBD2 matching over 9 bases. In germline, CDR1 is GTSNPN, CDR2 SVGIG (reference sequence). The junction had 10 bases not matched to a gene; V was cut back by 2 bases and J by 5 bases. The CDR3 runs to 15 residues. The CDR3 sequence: CAWSPQKAGGDEQYF. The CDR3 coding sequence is TGTGCCTGGAGTCCCCAGAAGGCGGGAGGGGACGAGCAGTACTTC.

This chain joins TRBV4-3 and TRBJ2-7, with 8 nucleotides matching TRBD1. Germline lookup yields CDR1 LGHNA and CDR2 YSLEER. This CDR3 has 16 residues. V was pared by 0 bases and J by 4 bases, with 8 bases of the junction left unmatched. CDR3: CASSQDQAGGIYEQYF. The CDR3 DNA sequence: TGCGCCAGCAGCCAAGATCAAGCAGGGGGCATTTACGAGCAGTACTTC.

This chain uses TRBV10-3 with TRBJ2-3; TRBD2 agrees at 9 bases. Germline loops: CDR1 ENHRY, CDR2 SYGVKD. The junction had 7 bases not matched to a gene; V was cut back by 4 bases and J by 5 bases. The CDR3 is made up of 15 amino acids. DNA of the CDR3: TGTGCCATCAGTGTTGAGCGGGAGGTGATAGATACGCAGTATTTT. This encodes CAISVEREVIDTQYF.

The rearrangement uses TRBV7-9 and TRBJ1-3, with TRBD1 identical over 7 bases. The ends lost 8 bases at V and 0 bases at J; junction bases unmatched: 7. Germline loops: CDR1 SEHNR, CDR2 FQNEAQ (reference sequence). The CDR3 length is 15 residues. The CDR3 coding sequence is TGTGCCAGCCGCCACAGGGGACCCTCTGGAAACACCATATATTTT. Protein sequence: CASRHRGPSGNTIYF.

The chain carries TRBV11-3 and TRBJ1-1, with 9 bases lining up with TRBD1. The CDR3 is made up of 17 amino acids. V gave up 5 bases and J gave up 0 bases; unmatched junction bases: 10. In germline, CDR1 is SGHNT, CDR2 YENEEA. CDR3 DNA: TGTGCCAGCAGCCCGACCGGACAGGGGAAGATGAACACTGAAGCTTTCTTT. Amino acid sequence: CASSPTGQGKMNTEAFF. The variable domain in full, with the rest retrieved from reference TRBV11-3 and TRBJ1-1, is EAGVVQSPRYKIIEKKQPVAFWCNPISGHNTLYWYLQNLGQGPELLIRYENEEAVDDSQLPKDRFSAERLKGVDSTLKIQPAELGDSAVYLCASSPTGQGKMNTEAFFGQGTRLTVV.

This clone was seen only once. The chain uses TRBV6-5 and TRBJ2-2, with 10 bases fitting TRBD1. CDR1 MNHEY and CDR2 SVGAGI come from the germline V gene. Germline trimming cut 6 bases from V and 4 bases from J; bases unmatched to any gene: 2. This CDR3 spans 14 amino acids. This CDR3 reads CASSRTGGTGELFF. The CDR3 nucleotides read TGTGCCAGCAGCAGGACAGGGGGCACCGGGGAGCTGTTTTTT.

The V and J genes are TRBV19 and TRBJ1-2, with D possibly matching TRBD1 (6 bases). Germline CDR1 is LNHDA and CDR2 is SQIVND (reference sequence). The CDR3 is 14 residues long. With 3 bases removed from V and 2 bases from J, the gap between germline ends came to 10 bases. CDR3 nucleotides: TGTGCCAGTAGTATGAGGACAGCGAACTATGGCTACACCTTC. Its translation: CASSMRTANYGYTF.

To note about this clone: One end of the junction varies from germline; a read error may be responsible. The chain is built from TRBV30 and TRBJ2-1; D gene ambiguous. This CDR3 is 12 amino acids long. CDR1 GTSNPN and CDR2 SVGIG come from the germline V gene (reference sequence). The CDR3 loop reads CAWNPTGPSFIF. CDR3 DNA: TGTGCCTGGAACCCGACTGGGCCTTCCTTCATCTTC.

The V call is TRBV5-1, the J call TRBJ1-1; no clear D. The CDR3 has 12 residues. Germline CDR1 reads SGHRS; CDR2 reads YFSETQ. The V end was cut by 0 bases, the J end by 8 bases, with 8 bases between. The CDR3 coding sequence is TGCGCCAGCAGCTTGGTATTGGGGGAAGCTTTCTTT. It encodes CASSLVLGEAFF.

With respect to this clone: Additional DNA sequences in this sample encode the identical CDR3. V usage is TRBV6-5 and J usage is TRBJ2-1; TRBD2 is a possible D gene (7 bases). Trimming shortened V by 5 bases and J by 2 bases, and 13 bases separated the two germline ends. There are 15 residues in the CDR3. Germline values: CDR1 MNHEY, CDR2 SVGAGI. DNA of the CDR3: TGTGCCAGCAGTAGAGGGGGAGGGCCCTACAATGAGCAGTTCTTC. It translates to CASSRGGGPYNEQFF.

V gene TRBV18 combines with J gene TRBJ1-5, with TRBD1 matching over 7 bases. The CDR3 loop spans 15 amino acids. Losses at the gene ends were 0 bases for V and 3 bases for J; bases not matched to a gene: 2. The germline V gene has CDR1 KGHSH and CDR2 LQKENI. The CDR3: CASSPPGGHNQPQHF. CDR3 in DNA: TGTGCCAGCTCACCACCAGGGGGCCACAATCAGCCCCAGCATTTT. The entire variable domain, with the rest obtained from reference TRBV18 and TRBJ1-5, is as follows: NAGVMQNPRHLVRRRGQEARLRCSPMKGHSHVYWYRQLPEEGLKFMVYLQKENIIDESGMPKERFSAEFPKEGPSILRIQQVVRGDSAAYFCASSPPGGHNQPQHFGDGTRLSIL.

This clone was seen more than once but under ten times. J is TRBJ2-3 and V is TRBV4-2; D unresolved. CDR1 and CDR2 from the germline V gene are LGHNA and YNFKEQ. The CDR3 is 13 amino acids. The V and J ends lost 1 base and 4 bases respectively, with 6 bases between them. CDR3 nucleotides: TGTGCCAGCAGCCAAGGGCCCGCAGATACGCAGTATTTT. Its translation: CASSQGPADTQYF.